These T cell receptor beta chains were read from a single sample in a study of T cell responses to AZD1222 COVID-19 vaccine. Only in-frame clones appear in the TCRdb table, and some are missing; sequencing was by immunoSEQ multiplex PCR. The table lists 200,000 or so clones, approximately 93% of them singletons. The sample consisted of peripheral blood, taken 28 days after the second AZD1222 dose. Source of these receptors: an adult who received the AZD1222 COVID-19 vaccine. Both conserved end residues are trimmed from each CDR3. D genes are given only for firm matches. Clone size is stated in some rows and not others, as once, few, many or a class when expanded.

TRBV13,.,.,TRBJ1-2,ASSLSPQPGSHGYT
TRBV19,.,.,TRBJ2-4,ASSDPTIQY
TRBV4-2,.,.,TRBJ1-1,ASSPPPGATEAF
TRBV9,TRBD1,.,TRBJ1-6,ASSATGDPSNSPLH
TRBV27,.,.,TRBJ1-1,ASTYREVNTEAF
TRBV9,TRBD1,.,TRBJ2-2,ASSVDLGQGPFGELF
TRBV7-9,.,.,TRBJ1-2,ASSLRQDYGYT
TRBV3-1/TRBV3-2,.,.,TRBJ2-2,ASTLIGTGELF
TRBV5-1,.,.,TRBJ1-1,ASSLGLRDTEAF
TRBV6-1,.,.,TRBJ2-3,ASSEGTISGHSDTQY
TRBV6-1,TRBD1,.,TRBJ2-7,ASSEGDRGIYEQY
TRBV27,TRBD1,.,TRBJ2-7,ASSLKRTGVEQY
TRBV7-3,TRBD2,.,TRBJ2-3,ASSSLAGVRTDTQY
TRBV28,TRBD1,.,TRBJ1-1,ASSGAGGYLNTEAF
TRBV6-5,.,.,TRBJ2-7,ASSYSQGTYEQY
TRBV18,TRBD1,.,TRBJ1-5,ASSPDRLFNQPQH
TRBV5-1,.,once,TRBJ2-5,ASSTGPGEQTQY
TRBV7-8,.,.,TRBJ2-7,ASSQGGYEQY
TRBV12-3/TRBV12-4,.,once,TRBJ2-7,ASSLVDSYEQY
TRBV7-2,.,.,TRBJ1-2,ASSLGLGGYGYT
TRBV9,TRBD1,.,TRBJ1-3,ASSVEQGAMSGNTIY
TRBV5-1,.,.,TRBJ2-5,ASCEGTWRETQY
TRBV24-1,.,once,TRBJ1-2,ATSSGNYGYT
TRBV12-3/TRBV12-4,.,.,TRBJ2-1,ASSSGYNEQF
TRBV6-5,.,.,TRBJ1-1,ASSYFGAEAF
TRBV5-4,TRBD2,.,TRBJ2-5,ASSSGGRVETQY
TRBV6-5,TRBD1,.,TRBJ1-5,ASSFVGTGAQPQH
TRBV9,.,.,TRBJ2-1,ASSVGGFYNEQF
TRBV4-1,.,.,TRBJ1-2,ASSQVSRRGDYGYT
TRBV19,.,.,TRBJ2-1,ASSTSPRNEQF
TRBV6-5,.,few,TRBJ1-2,ASSYSYRSYGYT
TRBV7-2,.,.,TRBJ1-5,ASSAHSNQPQH
TRBV29-1,.,.,TRBJ1-2,SVEGQGYGYT
TRBV12-3/TRBV12-4,.,few,TRBJ1-2,ASSFSQGYT
TRBV7-2,.,.,TRBJ1-1,ASSLRLVNTEAF
TRBV7-9,TRBD2,.,TRBJ2-3,ASSFTSATDTQY
TRBV4-3,.,few,TRBJ1-3,ASSQAQTFSGNTIY
TRBV12-1,.,.,TRBJ2-6,ASSFGDRSAGANVLT
TRBV6-2/TRBV6-3,.,once,TRBJ1-5,ASSYGGSNQPQH
TRBV7-2,.,.,TRBJ2-1,ASSPTRVSAYNEQF
TRBV21-1,.,.,TRBJ1-2,ASSKVGRVFGYT
TRBV2,.,once,TRBJ2-2,ASSDRGGNGELF
TRBV4-1,.,.,TRBJ1-5,ASSQGGAGNQPQH
TRBV7-3,TRBD1,.,TRBJ1-1,ASRPTGEYGEAF
TRBV6-1,TRBD2,once,TRBJ2-7,ASSEGLAGAYEQY
TRBV5-3,.,.,TRBJ1-1,ARSFCQGRTEAF
TRBV5-1,.,.,TRBJ2-7,ASSPDRSSYEQY
TRBV5-1,TRBD1,few,TRBJ1-2,ASSLGGGQGDYGYT
TRBV27,.,.,TRBJ1-4,ASSASGLGRGQNEKLF
TRBV27,.,.,TRBJ2-2,ASSLSLGGGTGELF